The clone carrying this TCR beta chain was seen a few times. These data come from a study of T-cell reconstitution after alpha-beta-depleted transplantation in children. Construction of the TCRbeta library involved unique molecular identifiers. TCRdb fed the PCR reads into MiXCR, producing one record per CDR3 protein. Altogether around 360,000 distinct CDR3 sequences are present, 10% being singletons, with the ten largest covering roughly 2.5%. Per the germline V gene, CDR1 is SEHNR and CDR2 is FQNEAQ (reference sequence). V gave up 5 bases and J gave up 4 bases; unmatched junction bases: 13. The CDR3 length is 17 residues.

Here the sequenced sample was PBMCs from the stem cell graft donor, taken from the stem cell graft. The chain couples TRBV7-9 to TRBJ2-3, with 9 bases fitting TRBD2. The sequence derives from a human donor who donated a stem cell graft to a child with acute lymphoblastic leukemia. CDR3 DNA: TGTGCCAGCAGCCCCAGGGGGATTAGCGGGAGAGCAGATACGCAGTATTTT. Encoded protein: CASSPRGISGRADTQYF.